The 20 T cell receptor beta chains given below trace back to one sample, sequenced in a study of CD8 T cells in ankylosing spondylitis. Overall study findings and caveats: Characteristic, it appeared, of ankylosing spondylitis blood was a TCR beta motif of eight highly homologous variants.

TCRdb recomputed calls from the 5' RACE reads with MiXCR, one row per CDR3 protein. The sample lists approximately 300,000 distinct CDR3 sequences, 6.5% to 10% occurring once. Their specific antigens are unknown. The sample comprised blood, either unsorted or a sorted T cell fraction (not recorded which). The receptors shown here come from a male donor with ankylosing spondylitis.

This clonotype was seen a few times. Here the CDR3 DNA reads TGTGCCACCAGTGATTCTCGTCCCGGGACTAGCGACTACAATGAGCAGTTCTTC. This sequence encodes CATSDSRPGTSDYNEQFF. The chain uses TRBV24-1 and TRBJ2-1; 10 nucleotides align to TRBD2. Losses at the gene ends were 2 bases for V and 3 bases for J; bases not matched to a gene: 9. This CDR3 is built from 18 residues. Germline CDR1 and CDR2: KGHDR and SFDVKD.

This chain joins TRBV10-3 and TRBJ2-2; 7 nucleotides match TRBD1. Germline lookup yields CDR1 ENHRY and CDR2 SYGVKD. Trimming cost V 4 bases and J 1 base; bases outside gene matches: 3. The CDR3 sequence is 15 residues long. The DNA for the CDR3 is TGTGCCATCAGTGGGGGACAGCTGAACACCGGGGAGCTGTTTTTT. This encodes CAISGGQLNTGELFF.

This clonotype was recorded a few times. The gene calls are TRBV6-1 and TRBJ1-5; tentatively, D is TRBD1 (6 bases). The CDR3 consists of 16 residues. V lost 1 base and J lost 9, with 19 bases in between. Germline-derived CDR1 and CDR2 are MNHNS and SASEGT. Here the CDR3 reads CASSEVLRGSGRPQHF. In DNA, the CDR3 is TGTGCCAGCAGTGAAGTTCTCAGGGGATCGGGCAGGCCCCAGCATTTT.

The genes are TRBV12-3 or TRBV12-4 and TRBJ2-1; TRBD2 might be the D (6 bases). The CDR3 totals 12 residues. V was clipped by 5 bases and J by 10 bases, with 12 bases between them. The CDR3 bases are TGTGCCAGCAGTCGGGGGACCGGCGAGCAGTTCTTC. Translation gives CASSRGTGEQFF.

V is TRBV20-1 and J is TRBJ1-1; D unresolved. The germline V gene encodes CDR1 DFQATT and CDR2 SNEGSKA (reference sequence). V lost 0 bases to trimming and J lost 7 bases, with 24 bases between them. This CDR3 comprises 17 residues. CDR3 protein: CSARDWVGKSPASEAFF. As DNA, the CDR3 is TGCAGTGCTAGAGATTGGGTTGGGAAATCCCCTGCGAGTGAAGCTTTCTTT.

Here the CDR3 reads CASRAPFMGQGTNEQFF. The DNA of the CDR3 is TGCGCCAGCAGAGCCCCATTTATGGGACAGGGGACCAATGAGCAGTTCTTC. The chain joins TRBV5-1 to TRBJ2-1, with 10 bases fitting TRBD1. The CDR3 is made up of 17 amino acids. Germline CDR1 reads SGHRS; CDR2 reads YFSETQ. V dropped 5 bases and J dropped 6; count of bases not matched to a gene: 14.

The table lists this clonotype with many counts. This chain connects TRBV29-1 to TRBJ1-2; D not certain. Germline CDR1 reads SQVTM; CDR2 reads ANQGSEA. The CDR3 runs 11 residues. CDR3 region: CNAIGQYGYTF. As DNA, the CDR3 is TGCAACGCAATAGGTCAATATGGCTACACCTTC.

This chain joins TRBV4-1 and TRBJ2-7; TRBD1 matches 8 bases. Trimming at V came to 2 bases and at J to 1 base, leaving 7 bases not matched to a gene. Per germline, CDR1 MGHRA and CDR2 YSYEKL. The CDR3 spans 16 residues. Written as DNA, the CDR3 is TGCGCCAGCAGCCAATCCGGCCAGGGGGCTTCCTACGAGCAGTACTTC. This gives the protein CASSQSGQGASYEQYF.

This clonotype was detected a few times. DNA for the CDR3: TGTGCCAGCAGCTTATGGGTATCTAGGGATGAGCAGTTCTTC. Translated: CASSLWVSRDEQFF. The V gene is TRBV7-2, the J gene TRBJ2-1; D gene unclear. The length of the CDR3 is 14 residues. Germline V gene data show CDR1 as SGHTA and CDR2 as FQGNSA. Trimming shortened V by 2 bases and J by 8 bases, and 13 bases separated the two germline ends.

This clonotype has more than one count but fewer than ten. V is TRBV27 and J is TRBJ2-2; D unresolved. Trimming stripped 5 bases from V and 6 bases from J, with 16 bases between. The CDR3 runs to 15 residues. Germline assignment: CDR1 MNHEY and CDR2 SMNVEV (reference sequence). The CDR3 region has the DNA TGTGCCAGCAGTCCTTCCCCGTTCTACGCCGGGGAGCTGTTTTTT. This codes for CASSPSPFYAGELFF.

This clonotype was seen only a few times. The chain couples TRBV28 to TRBJ2-3; TRBD2 is a possible D gene (5 bases). The germline gives CDR1 MDHEN, CDR2 SYDVKM. V was pared by 5 bases and J by 9 bases, with 18 bases between. This CDR3 comprises 14 residues. CDR3 coding DNA: TGTGCCAGCAGTCTACTAGAGACAAAGGTGACGCAGTATTTT. Translation: CASSLLETKVTQYF.

There are a few counts of this clonotype. The V gene is TRBV7-9, the J gene TRBJ2-5; 9 bases align to TRBD1. This CDR3 has 15 amino acids. Germline CDR1 and CDR2: SEHNR and FQNEAQ (reference sequence). V trimming: 1 base; J trimming: 5 bases; junction bases outside the gene matches: 5. The CDR3 nucleotides are TGTGCCAGCAGCTTAGGACAGGGGGTCGGGGAGACCCAGTACTTC. It codes for CASSLGQGVGETQYF.

The sample holds many counts of this clonotype. This chain links TRBV27 with TRBJ2-7, with TRBD1 matching 7 bases. CDR1 and CDR2 (germline): MNHEY, SMNVEV (reference sequence). The V segment lost 5 bases and the J segment 2 bases; nucleotides outside the gene matches: 6. The CDR3 sequence is 14 residues long. The CDR3 bases are TGTGCCAGCAGTCCAAGACAGGGCCCCTACGAGCAGTACTTC. Translation: CASSPRQGPYEQYF.

This clonotype was seen more than once but under ten times. The rearrangement links TRBV9 to TRBJ2-5; possibly TRBD1 or TRBD2 for D (5 bases each). This CDR3 has 16 residues. The germline gives CDR1 SGDLS, CDR2 YYNGEE. Trimming removed 2 bases from V and 0 bases from J, with 14 bases in between. CDR3: CASSVDWGSYQETQYF. CDR3 nucleotides: TGTGCCAGCAGCGTCGACTGGGGGTCGTACCAAGAGACCCAGTACTTC.

This rearrangement joins TRBV11-3 to TRBJ2-2, with 10 bases that match TRBD2. V gave up 3 bases and J gave up 4 bases; unmatched junction bases: 2. CDR3 length: 15 residues. Germline assignment: CDR1 SGHNT and CDR2 YENEEA. The CDR3 bases are TGTGCCAGCAGCTTGGGACTAGCGACCACCGGGGAGCTGTTTTTT. It is translated as CASSLGLATTGELFF.

This clonotype came up a few times. The chain couples TRBV18 to TRBJ2-5; TRBD2 is a possible D gene (6 bases). CDR3 size: 15 residues. Germline CDR1 and CDR2: KGHSH and LQKENI. Trimming stripped 3 bases from V and 5 bases from J, with 16 bases between. The CDR3 sequence: CASSPGTLRLETQYF. The CDR3 DNA sequence: TGTGCCAGCTCACCCGGGACTCTACGGTTGGAGACCCAGTACTTC.

The V and J genes are TRBV6-2 or TRBV6-3 and TRBJ2-1; 12 nucleotides align to TRBD2. This CDR3 is built from 16 residues. Trimming took 5 bases from V and 3 from J; bases not matched to a gene: 5. From germline, CDR1 is MNHEY and CDR2 SVGEGT. CDR3 coding DNA: TGTGCCAGCAGTCGACTAGCGGGAGCTGTCTACAATGAGCAGTTCTTC. As protein: CASSRLAGAVYNEQFF.

The chain carries TRBV5-1 and TRBJ1-1; no clear D. This CDR3 is 12 amino acids long. V was cut by 4 bases and J by 8 bases, with 12 bases left in between. Germline V gives CDR1 SGHRS, CDR2 YFSETQ. The CDR3 is CASSQDTVEAFF. The CDR3 DNA follows: TGCGCCAGCAGCCAAGACACGGTCGAAGCTTTCTTT.

This clonotype was counted at least ten times. The CDR3 DNA reads as TGTGCCAGCAGTTTAGCGCTTACGGTCTATGGCTACACCTTC. Its protein product is CASSLALTVYGYTF. The V and J genes are TRBV12-3 or TRBV12-4 and TRBJ1-2; D unclear. V was cut by 0 bases and J by 4 bases, with 9 bases left in between. CDR3 length: 14 residues.

The V and J genes are TRBV6-2 or TRBV6-3 and TRBJ2-1, with TRBD2 identical over 10 bases. This CDR3 region has 13 residues. Germline lookup yields CDR1 MNHEY and CDR2 SVGEGT. The V gene end was trimmed by 6 bases and the J gene end by 9 bases; junction bases not matched to a gene: 5. The DNA of the CDR3 is TGTGCCAGCAGACCTAGCGGGAGTTTTGAGCAGTTCTTC. Its translation: CASRPSGSFEQFF.